These 7 T cell receptor beta chains came from one sample sequenced in a study of blood T cell repertoires in COVID-19. Clones were sequenced by immunoSEQ multiplex PCR, and TCRdb holds only the in-frame ones, with some missing. The table includes 100,000 to 150,000 clones, 75% to 90% detected once. What was sequenced was peripheral blood. Source of these receptors: a woman aged 80 or older with COVID-19, enrolled during active disease.

V is TRBV27 and J is TRBJ2-1; maybe TRBD1 (5 bases). The V end was cut by 6 bases, the J end by 1 base, with 13 bases between. Germline V CDR1 and CDR2: MNHEY, SMNVEV (reference sequence). There are 15 residues in the CDR3. The CDR3 protein is CASRGWGESYNEQFF. DNA of the CDR3: TGTGCCAGCAGGGGGTGGGGCGAGTCCTACAATGAGCAGTTCTTC.

The CDR3 loop is CASSQTGGQTNEQFF. CDR3 coding DNA: TGCGCCAGCAGCCAAACAGGCGGACAGACCAATGAGCAGTTCTTC. V is TRBV4-1 and J is TRBJ2-1, with a possible D match to TRBD1 (6 bases). The germline V gene has CDR1 MGHRA and CDR2 YSYEKL. V was shortened by 2 bases and J by 6 bases, with 14 bases between the two germline ends. The CDR3 runs to 15 residues.

CDR3 sequence (DNA): TGTGCCAGCAGATTACAGGGGGCCCTCGGAACTAATGAAAAACTGTTTTTT. It is translated as CASRLQGALGTNEKLFF. The chain links TRBV28 to TRBJ1-4; 9 nucleotides match TRBD1. The V segment lost 6 bases and the J segment 1 base; nucleotides outside the gene matches: 9. The CDR3 length is 17 residues. From germline, CDR1 is MDHEN and CDR2 SYDVKM.

This sequence joins TRBV27 and TRBJ1-2; the D is unclear. The V gene lost 3 bases and the J gene lost 2 bases, with 7 bases spanning the gap. Germline V lookup: CDR1 MNHEY, CDR2 SMNVEV (reference sequence). This CDR3 is 13 amino acids long. DNA for the CDR3: TGTGCCAGCAGTTTTTCACTCAACTATGGCTACACCTTC. It is translated as CASSFSLNYGYTF.

J is TRBJ1-4 and V is TRBV2; D possibly corresponds to TRBD1 (5 bases). V lost 4 bases and J 3 bases, leaving 9 bases between the germline ends. CDR1 and CDR2 (germline): SNHLY, FYNNEI. The CDR3 is 14 amino acids. CDR3 bases: TGTGCCAGCAGTGGACAGTGGGCTAATGAAAAACTGTTTTTT. This gives the protein CASSGQWANEKLFF.

A few counts support this clone. This sequence joins TRBV7-3 and TRBJ2-1; D uncertain. Trimming took off 5 bases at V and 1 base at J, with 21 bases between the two ends. Germline values: CDR1 SGHTA, CDR2 FQGTGA. The CDR3 length is 18 residues. The CDR3 DNA reads as TGTGCCAGCAGCCCTACTCACCCTCCCGCTTTATCCTACAATGAGCAGTTCTTC. This translates into CASSPTHPPALSYNEQFF. The complete variable domain, with remaining parts taken from reference TRBV7-3 and TRBJ2-1, reads GAGVSQTPSNKVTEKGKYVELRCDPISGHTALYWYRQSLGQGPEFLIYFQGTGAADDSGLPNDRFFAVRPEGSVSTLKIQRTERGDSAVYLCASSPTHPPALSYNEQFFGPGTRLTVL.

The chain uses TRBV4-3 and TRBJ1-3; the match to TRBD1 covers 11 bases. Per germline, CDR1 LGHNA and CDR2 YSLEER. Trimming cost V 5 bases and J 8 bases; bases outside gene matches: 5. The CDR3 runs 14 residues. CDR3 bases: TGCGCCAGCAGCGCGGGACAGGGGGGTGACACCATATATTTT. Amino acid sequence: CASSAGQGGDTIYF.